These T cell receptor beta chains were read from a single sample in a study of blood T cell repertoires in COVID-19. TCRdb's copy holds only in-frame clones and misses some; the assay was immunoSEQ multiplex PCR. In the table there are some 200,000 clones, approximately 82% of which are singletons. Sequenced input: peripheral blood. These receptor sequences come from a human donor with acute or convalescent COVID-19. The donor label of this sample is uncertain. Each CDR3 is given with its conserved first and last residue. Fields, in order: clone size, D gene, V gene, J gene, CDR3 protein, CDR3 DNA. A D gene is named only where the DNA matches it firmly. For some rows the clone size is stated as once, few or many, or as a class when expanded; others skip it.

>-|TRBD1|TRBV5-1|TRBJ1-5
CASSTGQGNQPQHF
TGCGCCAGCAGCACTGGACAGGGCAATCAGCCCCAGCATTTT
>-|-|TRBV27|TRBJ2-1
CASSRGNEQFF
TGTGCCAGCAGCAGGGGCAATGAGCAGTTCTTC
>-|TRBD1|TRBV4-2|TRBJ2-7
CASSQDGQGTYEQYF
TGTGCCAGCAGCCAAGACGGACAGGGAACCTACGAGCAGTACTTC
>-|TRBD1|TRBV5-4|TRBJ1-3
CASSLGQGVRSGNTIYF
TGTGCCAGCAGCTTGGGGCAGGGGGTCCGGTCTGGAAACACCATATATTTT
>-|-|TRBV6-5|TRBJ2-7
CASSYFPGIFYEQYF
TGTGCCAGCAGTTACTTTCCAGGGATCTTCTACGAGCAGTACTTC
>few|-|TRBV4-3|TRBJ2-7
CASSQDWGGQASYEQYF
TGCGCCAGCAGCCAAGATTGGGGGGGACAGGCCTCCTACGAGCAGTACTTC
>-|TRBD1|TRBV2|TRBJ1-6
CASDGGQGANSPLHF
TGTGCCAGTGATGGGGGACAGGGGGCAAATTCACCCCTCCACTTT
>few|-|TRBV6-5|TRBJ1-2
CASNPGGEVNYGYTF
TGTGCCAGCAATCCTGGGGGGGAAGTTAACTATGGCTACACCTTC
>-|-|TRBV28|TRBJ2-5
CASSLEGTPSQTQYF
TGTGCCAGCAGTTTGGAGGGGACCCCCTCTCAGACCCAGTACTTC
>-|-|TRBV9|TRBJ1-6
CASSVGAGDFHNSPLHF
TGTGCCAGCAGCGTAGGGGCGGGGGATTTCCATAATTCACCCCTCCACTTT
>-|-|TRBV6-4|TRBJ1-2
CASTETVVPYYGYTF
TGTGCCAGCACCGAGACAGTCGTCCCTTACTATGGCTACACCTTC
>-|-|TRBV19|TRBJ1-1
CASSFTGTNTEAFF
TGTGCCAGTAGTTTTACAGGGACAAACACTGAAGCTTTCTTT
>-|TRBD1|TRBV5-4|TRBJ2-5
CASSRTTGPQETQYF
TGTGCCAGCAGCCGCACGACAGGGCCCCAAGAGACCCAGTACTTC
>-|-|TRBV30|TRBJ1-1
CAWNPRDTNTEAFF
TGTGCCTGGAATCCCCGGGACACAAACACTGAAGCTTTCTTT
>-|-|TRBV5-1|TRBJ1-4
CASSLDPADFEKLFF
TGCGCCAGCAGCTTGGACCCGGCAGACTTTGAAAAACTGTTTTTT
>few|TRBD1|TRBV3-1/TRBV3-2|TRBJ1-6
CASSADQTGPNSPLHF
TGTGCCAGCAGCGCTGATCAGACAGGGCCCAATTCACCCCTCCACTTT
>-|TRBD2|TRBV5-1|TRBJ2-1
CASSNTGTRPYNEQFF
TGCGCCAGCAGCAACACCGGGACTAGGCCGTACAATGAGCAGTTCTTC
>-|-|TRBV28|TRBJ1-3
CATQAEDRISGNTIYF
TGTGCCACCCAAGCAGAGGATCGAATCTCTGGAAACACCATATATTTT
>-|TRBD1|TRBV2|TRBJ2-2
CASSVRTGDPGELFF
TGTGCCAGCAGTGTCCGGACAGGGGATCCCGGGGAGCTGTTTTTT
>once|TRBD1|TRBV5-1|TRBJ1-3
CASSLGDRASGNTIYF
TGCGCCAGCAGCTTGGGTGACAGGGCCTCTGGAAACACCATATATTTT
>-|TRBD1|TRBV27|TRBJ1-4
CASRLTGLGEKLFF
TGTGCCAGCAGACTGACAGGGCTGGGTGAAAAACTGTTTTTT
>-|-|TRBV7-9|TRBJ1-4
CASSLGQGGEKLFF
TGTGCCAGCAGCTTAGGGCAGGGAGGTGAAAAACTGTTTTTT
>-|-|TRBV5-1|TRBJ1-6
CASSSFNSPLHF
TGCGCCAGCAGCTCGTTTAATTCACCCCTCCACTTT
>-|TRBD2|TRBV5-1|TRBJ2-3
CASSLPREVTDTQYF
TGCGCCAGCAGCTTGCCTCGGGAGGTCACAGATACGCAGTATTTT
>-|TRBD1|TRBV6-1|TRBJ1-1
CASSEAGQGARAFF
TGTGCCAGCAGTGAAGCCGGGCAGGGGGCCAGAGCTTTCTTT
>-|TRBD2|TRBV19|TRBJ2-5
CASRRAAGSLRETQYF
TGTGCCAGTAGAAGGGCAGCGGGAAGCCTCCGGGAGACCCAGTACTTC
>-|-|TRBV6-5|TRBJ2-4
CASSYSRLAKNIQYF
TGTGCCAGCAGTTACAGCAGACTAGCCAAAAACATTCAGTACTTC
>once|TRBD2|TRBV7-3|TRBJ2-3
CASSLTDGRVTDTQYF
TGTGCCAGCAGCTTAACCGACGGGAGGGTCACAGATACGCAGTATTTT
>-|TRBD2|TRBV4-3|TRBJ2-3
CASSHEAGGFTDTQYF
TGCGCCAGCAGCCACGAAGCGGGAGGTTTCACAGATACGCAGTATTTT
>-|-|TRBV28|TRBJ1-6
CASSPPWGVGSNSPLHF
TGTGCCAGCAGCCCCCCCTGGGGGGTAGGGAGCAATTCACCCCTCCACTTT
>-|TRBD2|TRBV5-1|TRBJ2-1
CASSLTSGSYNEQFF
TGCGCCAGCAGCCTGACTAGCGGGAGCTACAATGAGCAGTTCTTC
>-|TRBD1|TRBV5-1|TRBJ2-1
CASSTTGTGGDEQFF
TGCGCCAGCAGCACCACCGGGACAGGGGGCGATGAGCAGTTCTTC
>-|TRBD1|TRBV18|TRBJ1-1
CASSPGQGVTEAFF
TGTGCCAGCTCACCGGGACAGGGCGTTACTGAAGCTTTCTTT
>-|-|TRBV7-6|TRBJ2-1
CASSLGGVGSYNEQFF
TGTGCCAGCAGCTTAGGAGGCGTTGGATCCTACAATGAGCAGTTCTTC
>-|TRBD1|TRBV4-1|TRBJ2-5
CASSQVGDRGRGGTQYF
TGCGCCAGCAGCCAAGTAGGGGACAGGGGACGTGGGGGGACCCAGTACTTC
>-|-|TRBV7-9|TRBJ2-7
CASSSASGTKVSYEQYF
TGTGCCAGCAGCTCCGCCTCCGGGACAAAAGTCTCCTACGAGCAGTACTTC
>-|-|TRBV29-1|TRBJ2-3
CSVDFLTDTQYF
TGCAGCGTGGACTTTCTCACAGATACGCAGTATTTT
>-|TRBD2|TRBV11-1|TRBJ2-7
CASSSEAGGSYEQYF
TGTGCCAGCAGCTCAGAAGCGGGAGGCTCCTACGAGCAGTACTTC
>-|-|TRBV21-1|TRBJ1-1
CASSTGTLGGGTEAFF
TGTGCCAGCAGCACGGGGACTCTGGGAGGTGGCACTGAAGCTTTCTTT
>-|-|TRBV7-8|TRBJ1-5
CASSAESERGFSKGQPQHF
TGTGCCAGCAGCGCCGAGTCGGAGAGGGGGTTCTCCAAAGGTCAGCCCCAGCATTTT
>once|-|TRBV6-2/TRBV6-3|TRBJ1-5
CASSRFDPSRVSNQPQHF
TGTGCCAGCAGCCGATTTGACCCTTCGAGGGTAAGCAATCAGCCCCAGCATTTT
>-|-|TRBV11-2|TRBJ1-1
CASSPGHRLEAFF
TGTGCCAGCAGCCCGGGACACCGCCTTGAAGCTTTCTTT
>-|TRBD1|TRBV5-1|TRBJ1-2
CASSPATGSYGYTF
TGCGCCAGCAGCCCAGCGACAGGGAGCTATGGCTACACCTTC
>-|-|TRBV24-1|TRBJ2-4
CATSGAGAGNIQYF
TGTGCCACCAGTGGGGCAGGGGCAGGAAACATTCAGTACTTC
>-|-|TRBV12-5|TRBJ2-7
CASGTGIYEQYF
TGTGCTAGTGGCACAGGGATATACGAGCAGTACTTC
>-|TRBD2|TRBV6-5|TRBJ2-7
CASAAGTSSHEQYF
TGTGCCAGCGCCGCGGGGACTAGTTCCCACGAGCAGTACTTC
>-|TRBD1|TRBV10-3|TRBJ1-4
CAISADRGVGEKLFF
TGTGCCATCAGTGCGGACAGGGGGGTCGGTGAAAAACTGTTTTTT
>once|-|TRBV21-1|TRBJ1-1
CASSKDGALRVTNTEAFF
TGTGCCAGCAGCAAAGATGGTGCGTTACGGGTCACGAACACTGAAGCTTTCTTT
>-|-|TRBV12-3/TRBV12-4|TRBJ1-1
CASQREIRGAFF
TGTGCCAGCCAAAGAGAAATACGGGGAGCTTTCTTT
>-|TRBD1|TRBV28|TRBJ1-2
CASSLTGGRNYGYTF
TGTGCCAGCAGTTTAACAGGGGGGCGTAACTATGGCTACACCTTC
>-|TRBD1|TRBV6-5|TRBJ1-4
CATGQNNEKLFF
TGTGCCACGGGACAGAATAATGAAAAACTGTTTTTT
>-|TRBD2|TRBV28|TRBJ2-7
CASNPSGYYEQYF
TGTGCCAGCAATCCTAGCGGGTACTACGAGCAGTACTTC
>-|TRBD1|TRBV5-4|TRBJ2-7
CASSKRQGGEQYF
TGTGCCAGCAGCAAGCGACAGGGGGGCGAGCAGTACTTC
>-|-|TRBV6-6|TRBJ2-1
CASSPNLSGSYNEQFF
TGTGCCAGCAGCCCCAATCTGTCCGGTTCCTACAATGAGCAGTTCTTC
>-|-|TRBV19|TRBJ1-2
CASSTAGQRLHTF
TGTGCCAGTAGTACCGCTGGACAGCGCCTCCACACCTTC
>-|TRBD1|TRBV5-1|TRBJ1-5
CASSPGTGVNQPQHF
TGCGCCAGCAGCCCCGGGACAGGGGTAAATCAGCCCCAGCATTTT
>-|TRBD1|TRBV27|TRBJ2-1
CASREIGTGTWNEQFF
TGTGCCAGCAGGGAAATTGGGACAGGGACATGGAATGAGCAGTTCTTC
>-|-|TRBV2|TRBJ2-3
CASSENFPDTQYF
TGTGCCAGCAGTGAGAACTTCCCAGATACGCAGTATTTT
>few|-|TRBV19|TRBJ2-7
CASSTSQDGEQYF
TGTGCCAGTAGTACCTCACAGGATGGGGAGCAGTACTTC
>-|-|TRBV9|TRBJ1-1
CASSVAGVGTEAFF
TGTGCCAGCAGCGTAGCGGGGGTAGGCACTGAAGCTTTCTTT